The following is a T cell receptor (beta chain) sequence with its context. The sample is drawn from a study of blood T cell repertoires in COVID-19. Whole-study context: Samples taken during acute and convalescent COVID-19 were collected in the United States, Italy and Spain. The analysed material was cDNA or gDNA that came from T cells, B-cell-depleted T cells, or PBMCs.

The CDR3 runs 11 residues. Losses at the gene ends were 5 bases for V and 5 bases for J; bases not matched to a gene: 3. CDR1 is GTSNPN, CDR2 SVGIG, per germline (reference sequence). Original handling: Amplification with reference gene primers provided the estimates of nucleated cell counts. This table comes from immunoSEQ multiplex PCR, and its TCRdb copy is limited to in-frame clones, with some not included. From that table come the V and J calls and clone size; the DNA was used to work out D and trimming. Of over 70,000 clones listed, about 80% are singletons. Sequenced: peripheral blood. The chain recombines TRBV30 with TRBJ2-7, with 7 bases that match TRBD1. This receptor was obtained from a woman aged 65 to 85 with acute or convalescent COVID-19. In DNA form, the CDR3 reads TGTGCCTGGGAGACAGGGAACGAGCAGTACTTC. Protein sequence: CAWETGNEQYF.